This entry is about one TCR beta chain. Which antigen it targets is not known. One base away there is no much larger clone; base qualities are not given. This entry belongs to a study of control samples from healthy donors and cancer patients (dated by TCRdb to about 2020). The library relied on the immunoSEQ multiplex PCR assay. In TCRdb, the immuneACCESS table is reduced to in-frame sequences with V and J assigned. These tables do not hold every clone; where another copy was compared, an unresolved V gene accounts for under half, and the others remain unexplained. The sample table shows 90,000 or so clones, and 88% are seen once. The top ten clones comprise over 13% of the sample. V loses 4 bases at its end and J loses 1 base; junction bases beyond the gene matches: 10. Sequences SGHNT (CDR1) and YYREEE (CDR2) are obtained from the germline V gene (reference sequence). Including the terminal cysteine and phenylalanine, the CDR3 comprises 16 residues. CDR3 DNA is the only sequence kept; it has 48 bases, read in frame from the first base.

The chain uses TRBV5-4 and TRBJ2-7, with 8 middle bases fitting TRBD1. The receptor was isolated from a woman in her 70s in good health. Sequenced: blood. The nucleotides read TGTGCCAGCAGCCCCTCCCCCGGGACAGGTTCCTACGAGCAGTACTTC. Its protein product is CASSPSPGTGSYEQYF. Reference TRBV5-4 and TRBJ2-7 proteins supply the regions before and after the CDR3; the full variable domain is: ETGVTQSPTHLIKTRGQQVTLRCSSQSGHNTVSWYQQALGQGPQFIFQYYREEENGRGNFPPRFSGLQFPNYSSELNVNALELDDSALYLCASSPSPGTGSYEQYFGPGTRLTVT.